This T cell receptor beta chain was profiled in a study of T cell repertoires in cytomegalovirus infection. For the study at large: Recently identified HLA-C-restricted CMV epitopes were used, and well-studied HLA-B-restricted CMV epitopes were used as well. Matching HLA type and CMV infection were both indicated by public TCR beta signatures.

TCRdb recomputed calls from the reads with MiXCR, one row per CDR3 protein. The data contain about 830,000 distinct CDR3 sequences, 32% of them singletons. Study conclusions and caveats: Clonotype analysis showed dominance of the ex vivo response by HLA-C-restricted CMV-specific TCR beta clonotypes. Cumulated frequencies of public TCR beta families served to identify carriers of CMV plus the relevant HLA.

As concerns this clonotype: Antigen specificity is unknown.

This CDR3 spans 15 amino acids. The germline CDR1 and CDR2 sequences are SGHDT and YYEEEE. V lost 0 bases and J lost 3, with 13 bases in between. V gene TRBV5-6 combines with J gene TRBJ2-7; no clear D gene. The sequencing used cultured CD8+ T cells from PBMCs, collected from culture after CMV antigen stimulation. This TCR came from a human donor in good health (CMV status not recorded). Some clones in this sample may be carry-over from other donors' samples. The CDR3 DNA sequence: TGTGCCAGCAGCTTGGCGGGTGACCCCTTCTACGAGCAGTACTTC. This codes for CASSLAGDPFYEQYF.